These T cell receptor beta chains were read from a single sample in a study of naive and memory T cell subsets. Each CDR3 protein gets one entry after TCRdb re-called the UMI-ligation and nested PCR reads with MiXCR. The sample has around 160,000 distinct CDR3 sequences; more than 15% are singletons. Source material: naive CD4+ T cells from blood. These receptors all come from a human donor in good health. The CDR3 runs from the conserved cysteine through the conserved F or W. The D gene is left open where the match is weak. Size is stated for part of the rows, as once, few or many counts, or as a class when the clone is expanded.

d_call j_call clone_size v_call cdr3_aa cdr3_nt
NA TRBJ2-3 NA TRBV3-1 CASSRTDPSTDTQYF TGTGCCAGCAGCCGGACCGACCCTAGCACAGATACGCAGTATTTT
TRBD1 TRBJ1-3 once TRBV2 CASHRDRVDTIYF TGTGCCAGCCACCGGGACAGGGTGGACACCATATATTTT
NA TRBJ2-5 NA TRBV5-1 CASSLNRPQETQYF TGCGCCAGCAGCTTGAACAGGCCCCAGGAGACCCAGTACTTC
TRBD2 TRBJ2-7 few TRBV12-3/TRBV12-4 CASSLVGGGTYEQYF TGTGCCAGCAGTTTAGTCGGCGGGGGGACCTACGAGCAGTACTTC
NA TRBJ2-2 NA TRBV19 CASSLQVTGELFF TGTGCCAGTAGCCTTCAGGTCACCGGGGAGCTGTTTTTT
NA TRBJ1-1 NA TRBV5-4 CASSSPDRRTEAFF TGTGCCAGCAGCTCTCCGGACCGGAGGACTGAAGCTTTCTTT
NA TRBJ1-1 NA TRBV19 CASSMGPVGTEAFF TGTGCCAGTAGTATGGGGCCCGTAGGGACTGAAGCTTTCTTT
NA TRBJ1-6 NA TRBV7-2 CASRGGLYNSPLHF TGTGCCAGCAGAGGGGGACTCTATAATTCACCCCTCCACTTT
NA TRBJ1-4 NA TRBV20-1 CSASQGFREKLFF TGCAGTGCTAGTCAGGGATTTAGGGAAAAACTGTTTTTT
NA TRBJ2-7 NA TRBV20-1 CSARDLQGWNEQYF TGCAGTGCTAGAGATCTCCAGGGGTGGAACGAGCAGTACTTC
TRBD1 TRBJ2-7 many TRBV3-1 CASSPTWGQGEGEQYF TGTGCCAGCAGCCCAACCTGGGGACAGGGCGAGGGCGAGCAGTACTTC
NA TRBJ2-2 NA TRBV4-3 CASSQDLPSFGELFF TGCGCCAGCAGCCAAGATTTACCATCCTTCGGGGAGCTGTTTTTT
NA TRBJ2-1 NA TRBV7-2 CASSKHQGSYNEQFF TGTGCCAGCAGCAAACATCAGGGGTCCTACAATGAGCAGTTCTTC
NA TRBJ2-7 few TRBV5-1 CASSFPNSYEQYF TGCGCCAGCAGCTTCCCGAACTCCTACGAGCAGTACTTC
TRBD2 TRBJ2-1 few TRBV20-1 CSASRGGRAWGEQFF TGCAGTGCTAGCCGGGGCGGGAGGGCTTGGGGTGAGCAGTTCTTC
TRBD2 TRBJ2-3 many TRBV20-1 CSAPTSGKADTQYF TGCAGTGCCCCAACTAGCGGGAAGGCAGATACGCAGTATTTT
NA TRBJ2-7 few TRBV28 CASSTSGTDPNYEQYF TGTGCCAGCAGTACTTCCGGGACGGACCCCAACTACGAGCAGTACTTC
TRBD2 TRBJ2-3 few TRBV27 CASSGVAGVCGTDTQYF TGTGCCAGCAGTGGAGTAGCGGGAGTGTGTGGGACAGATACGCAGTATTTT
NA TRBJ1-2 NA TRBV28 CASSLPREGYGYTF TGTGCCAGCAGCCTACCGCGGGAGGGCTATGGCTACACCTTC
NA TRBJ2-5 few TRBV11-2 CASSPLRGLARETQYF TGTGCCAGCAGCCCCCTTCGGGGTTTAGCGAGGGAGACCCAGTACTTC
NA TRBJ2-3 NA TRBV20-1 CSARVWADTQYF TGCAGTGCTAGAGTGTGGGCAGATACGCAGTATTTT
TRBD2 TRBJ2-1 NA TRBV5-1 CASSLARLAGGNEQFF TGCGCCAGCAGCTTGGCCCGACTAGCGGGAGGCAATGAGCAGTTCTTC
TRBD1 TRBJ2-7 few TRBV27 CASSGDRGSWYEQYF TGTGCCAGCAGTGGGGACAGGGGAAGTTGGTACGAGCAGTACTTC
TRBD2 TRBJ2-3 NA TRBV20-1 CSARGGSGSSSTDTQYF TGCAGTGCTAGAGGTGGTAGCGGGAGTTCTAGCACAGATACGCAGTATTTT
NA TRBJ1-1 NA TRBV29-1 CSVELGQSVNTEAFF TGCAGCGTTGAACTCGGACAGTCAGTGAACACTGAAGCTTTCTTT
NA TRBJ2-7 few TRBV6-1 CASSDPGTGTYEQYF TGTGCCAGCAGTGACCCAGGGACCGGAACCTACGAGCAGTACTTC
TRBD2 TRBJ2-1 few TRBV11-3 CASSLSGSGNEQFF TGTGCCAGCAGCTTAAGCGGGAGTGGTAATGAGCAGTTCTTC
NA TRBJ2-1 many TRBV28 CASSLSGPLNNEQFF TGTGCCAGCAGTTTATCCGGGCCACTAAACAATGAGCAGTTCTTC
NA TRBJ1-4 few TRBV6-5 CASSYSRGTNEKLFF TGTGCCAGCAGTTACTCCAGGGGAACTAATGAAAAACTGTTTTTT
NA TRBJ2-1 NA TRBV5-1 CASSLDGAEGENEQFF TGCGCCAGCAGCTTGGACGGGGCGGAAGGGGAGAATGAGCAGTTCTTC
TRBD2 TRBJ2-1 NA TRBV2 CASTLQRECNEQFF TGTGCCAGCACGTTACAGCGGGAGTGCAATGAGCAGTTCTTC
NA TRBJ2-7 few TRBV11-3 CASSPREWGEQYF TGTGCCAGCAGCCCCAGGGAGTGGGGGGAGCAGTACTTC
TRBD2 TRBJ2-1 many TRBV28 CASSLEAGVRNEQFF TGTGCCAGCAGTTTAGAAGCGGGAGTGCGCAATGAGCAGTTCTTC
NA TRBJ2-5 NA TRBV20-1 CSARDGALQETQYF TGCAGTGCTAGAGATGGAGCGTTGCAGGAGACCCAGTACTTC
NA TRBJ1-2 NA TRBV13 CASSLGPLPGGYTF TGTGCCAGCAGCTTAGGCCCCCTCCCGGGTGGCTACACCTTC
NA TRBJ2-2 many TRBV27 CASRDGGLSGELFF TGTGCCAGCAGAGACGGAGGGTTAAGCGGGGAGCTGTTTTTT
NA TRBJ2-7 few TRBV14 CASSQGPGDYEQYF TGTGCCAGCAGCCAAGGGCCAGGGGATTACGAGCAGTACTTC